These 4 T cell receptor beta chains came from one sample sequenced in a study of PD-1 blockade in classical Hodgkin lymphoma. Time point reported: cycle 4 day 1 (C4D1), after 6 weeks of nivolumab. With no exception, relapse followed autologous stem cell transplantation in all patients, and brentuximab vedotin exposure varied. Produced via immunoSEQ multiplex PCR; TCRdb's table is partial and in-frame only. Here the sample spans 50,000 or so clones, about 90% being singletons. The sequencing used peripheral blood mononuclear cells (PBMCs), collected before the fourth cycle of nivolumab. The source of these receptors is a human donor with classical Hodgkin lymphoma.

V and J are TRBV9 and TRBJ2-6; D might be TRBD2 (7 bases). Trimming left V 2 bases short and J 4 bases short, with 13 bases between. This CDR3 region has 16 residues. Germline-derived CDR1 and CDR2 are SGDLS and YYNGEE. The chain's CDR3 is CASSVSRGAGANVLTF. The CDR3 DNA reads as TGTGCCAGCAGCGTTAGTCGGGGGGCAGGGGCCAACGTCCTGACTTTC.

This sequence joins TRBV7-9 and TRBJ2-7; 8 positions agree with TRBD2. The CDR3 runs 15 residues. J gave up 5 bases and V 3 bases, and 9 bases lay outside the gene matches. CDR1 is SEHNR, CDR2 FQNEAQ, per germline (reference sequence). The CDR3 DNA follows: TGTGCCAGCAGCTTCCCAAGCGGGAGTATCCACGAGCAGTACTTC. Translation: CASSFPSGSIHEQYF. The full variable domain, completed using reference TRBV7-9 and TRBJ2-7, is DTGVSQNPRHKITKRGQNVTFRCDPISEHNRLYWYRQTLGQGPEFLTYFQNEAQLEKSRLLSDRFSAERPKGSFSTLEIQRTEQGDSAMYLCASSFPSGSIHEQYFGPGTRLTVT.

This clone turned up a few times. The chain uses TRBV7-3 and TRBJ2-6; 9 bases match TRBD1. Unmatched junction bases numbered 9, after V lost 0 bases and J lost 0 bases. This CDR3 spans 20 amino acids. CDR1 is SGHTA and CDR2 is FQGTGA in the germline V gene. CDR3 coding DNA: TGTGCCAGCAGCTTAACTCTGATAGGACAGGGGCCCTCTGGGGCCAACGTCCTGACTTTC. Amino acids: CASSLTLIGQGPSGANVLTF.

The chain joins TRBV28 to TRBJ1-3; no clear D gene. CDR3 length equals 15 residues. The V and J ends lost 2 bases and 2 bases respectively, with 10 bases between them. CDR1 is MDHEN, CDR2 SYDVKM, per germline. Here the CDR3 DNA reads TGTGCCAGCAGTTTAAACACCGGGGCTGGAAACACCATATATTTT. It specifies CASSLNTGAGNTIYF.